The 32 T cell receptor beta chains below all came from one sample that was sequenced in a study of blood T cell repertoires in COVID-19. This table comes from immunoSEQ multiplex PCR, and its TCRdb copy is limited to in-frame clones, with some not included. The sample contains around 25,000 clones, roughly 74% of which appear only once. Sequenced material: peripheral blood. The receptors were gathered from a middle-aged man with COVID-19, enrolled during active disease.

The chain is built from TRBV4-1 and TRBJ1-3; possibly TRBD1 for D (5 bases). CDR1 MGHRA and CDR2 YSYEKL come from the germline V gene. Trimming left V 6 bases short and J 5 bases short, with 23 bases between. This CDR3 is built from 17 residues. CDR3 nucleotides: TGCGCCAGCAGACGGACCCCCGGCCAAGGGGCTAGAAACACCATATATTTT. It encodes CASRRTPGQGARNTIYF.

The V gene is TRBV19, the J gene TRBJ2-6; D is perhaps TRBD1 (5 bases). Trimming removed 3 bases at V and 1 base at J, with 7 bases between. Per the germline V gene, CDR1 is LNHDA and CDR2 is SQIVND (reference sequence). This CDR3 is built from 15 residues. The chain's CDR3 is CASSIQGSGANVLTF. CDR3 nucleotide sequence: TGTGCCAGTAGTATTCAGGGTTCTGGGGCCAACGTCCTGACTTTC.

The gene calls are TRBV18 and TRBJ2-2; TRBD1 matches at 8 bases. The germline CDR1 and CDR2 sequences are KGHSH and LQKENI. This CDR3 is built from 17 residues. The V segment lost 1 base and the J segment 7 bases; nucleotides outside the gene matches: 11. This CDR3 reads CASSPLGQGIVSGELFF. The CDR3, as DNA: TGTGCCAGCTCACCACTCGGACAGGGAATCGTTAGCGGGGAGCTGTTTTTT.

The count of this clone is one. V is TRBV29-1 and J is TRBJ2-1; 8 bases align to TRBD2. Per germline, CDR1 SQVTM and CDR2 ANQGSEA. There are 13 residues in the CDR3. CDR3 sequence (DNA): TGCAGTCATCTAGCGGGCTCCTACAATGAGCAGTTCTTC. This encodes CSHLAGSYNEQFF.

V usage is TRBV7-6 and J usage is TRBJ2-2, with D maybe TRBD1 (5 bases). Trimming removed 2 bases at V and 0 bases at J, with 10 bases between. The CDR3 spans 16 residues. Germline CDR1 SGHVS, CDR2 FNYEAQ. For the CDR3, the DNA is TGTGCCAGCAGCTTAAATTCAGGGCCGAACACCGGGGAGCTGTTTTTT. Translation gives CASSLNSGPNTGELFF.

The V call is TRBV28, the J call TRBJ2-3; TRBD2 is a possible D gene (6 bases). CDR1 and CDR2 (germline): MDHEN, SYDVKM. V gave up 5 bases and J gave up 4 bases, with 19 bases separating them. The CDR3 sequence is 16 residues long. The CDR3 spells CASSHRDWRVADTQYF. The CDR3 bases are TGTGCCAGCAGTCATCGGGACTGGCGGGTCGCAGATACGCAGTATTTT.

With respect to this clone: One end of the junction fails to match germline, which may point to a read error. The CDR3 spells CASSPRGSGTGELFF. For the CDR3, the DNA is TGTGCTAGCAGCCCCCGGGGTAGCGGGACCGGGGAGCTGTTTTTT. V and J are TRBV7-7 and TRBJ2-2; 7 bases map to TRBD2. Germline lookup yields CDR1 SSHAT and CDR2 FNYEAQ (reference sequence). CDR3 length equals 15 residues. Supplemented by reference TRBV7-7 and TRBJ2-2, the full variable domain reads GAGVSQSPRYKVTKRGQDVTLRCDPISSHATLYWYQQALGQGPEFLTYFNYEAQPDKSGLPSDRFSAERPEGSISTLTIQRTEQRDSAMYRCASSPRGSGTGELFFGEGSRLTVL.

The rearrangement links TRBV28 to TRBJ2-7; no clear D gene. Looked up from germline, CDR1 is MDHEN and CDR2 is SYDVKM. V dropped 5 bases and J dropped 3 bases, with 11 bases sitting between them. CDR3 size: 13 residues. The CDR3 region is CASSKPPVYEQYF. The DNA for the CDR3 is TGTGCCAGCAGTAAACCTCCGGTCTACGAGCAGTACTTC.

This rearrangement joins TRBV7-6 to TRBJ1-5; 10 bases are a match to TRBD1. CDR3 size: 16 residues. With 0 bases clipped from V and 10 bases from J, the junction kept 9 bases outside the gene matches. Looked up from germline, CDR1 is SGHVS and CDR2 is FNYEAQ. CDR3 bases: TGTGCCAGCAGCTTAGCGGACAGGGGGTCCCATGGACCCCAGCATTTT. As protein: CASSLADRGSHGPQHF.

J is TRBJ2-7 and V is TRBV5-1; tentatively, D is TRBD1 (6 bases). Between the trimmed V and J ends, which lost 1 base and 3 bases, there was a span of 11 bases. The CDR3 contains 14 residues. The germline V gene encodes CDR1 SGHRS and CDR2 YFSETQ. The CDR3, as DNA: TGCGCCAGCAGCTTGTTTGGACAGAACTACGAGCAGTACTTC. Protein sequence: CASSLFGQNYEQYF.

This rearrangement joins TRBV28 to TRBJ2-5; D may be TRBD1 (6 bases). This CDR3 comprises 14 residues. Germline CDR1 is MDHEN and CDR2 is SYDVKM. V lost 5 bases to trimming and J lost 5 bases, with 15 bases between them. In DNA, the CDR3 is TGTGCCAGCAGTACGATCAGGGGAAGGGAGACCCAGTACTTC. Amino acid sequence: CASSTIRGRETQYF.

For the CDR3, the DNA is TGTGCCAGCAGCTTAGCCGCCGGGGAGTTTGGCTACACCTTC. This encodes CASSLAAGEFGYTF. The V call is TRBV7-2, the J call TRBJ1-2; D ambiguous. Germline V gene lookup returns CDR1 SGHTA and CDR2 FQGNSA. The CDR3 length is 14 residues. Trimming removed 0 bases from V and 7 bases from J, with 12 bases in between. Based on the CDR3 plus reference TRBV7-2 and TRBJ1-2, the full variable domain is GAGVSQSPSNKVTEKGKDVELRCDPISGHTALYWYRQSLGQGLEFLIYFQGNSAPDKSGLPSDRFSAERTGGSVSTLTIQRTQQEDSAVYLCASSLAAGEFGYTFGSGTRLTVV.

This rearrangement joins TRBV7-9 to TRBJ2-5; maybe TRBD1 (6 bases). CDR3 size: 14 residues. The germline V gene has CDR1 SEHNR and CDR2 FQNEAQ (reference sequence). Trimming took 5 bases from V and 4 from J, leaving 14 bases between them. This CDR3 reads CASSPPGVGETQYF. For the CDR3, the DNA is TGTGCCAGCAGCCCACCAGGGGTCGGAGAGACCCAGTACTTC.

In DNA, the CDR3 is TGTGCCAGCAGCGTGACTAGCGGGGGCGGTGAGCAGTTCTTC. It encodes CASSVTSGGGEQFF. The rearrangement joins TRBV9 to TRBJ2-1; 12 nucleotides agree with TRBD2. Trimming removed 2 bases from V and 9 bases from J; junction bases left unmatched: 3. Germline CDR1 is SGDLS and CDR2 is YYNGEE. The CDR3 consists of 14 residues.

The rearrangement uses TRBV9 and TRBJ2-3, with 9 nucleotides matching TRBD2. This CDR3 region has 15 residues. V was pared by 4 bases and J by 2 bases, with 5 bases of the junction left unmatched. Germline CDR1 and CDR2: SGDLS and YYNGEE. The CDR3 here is CASSSRGGDTDTQYF. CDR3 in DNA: TGTGCCAGCAGCTCCCGCGGGGGGGACACAGATACGCAGTATTTT.

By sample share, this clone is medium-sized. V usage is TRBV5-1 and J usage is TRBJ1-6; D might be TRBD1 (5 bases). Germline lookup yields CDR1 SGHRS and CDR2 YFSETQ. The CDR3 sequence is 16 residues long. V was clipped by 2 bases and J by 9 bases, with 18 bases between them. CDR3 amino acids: CASSLLQVGGLSPLHF. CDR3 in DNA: TGCGCCAGCAGCTTACTACAGGTTGGTGGCCTTTCACCCCTCCACTTT.

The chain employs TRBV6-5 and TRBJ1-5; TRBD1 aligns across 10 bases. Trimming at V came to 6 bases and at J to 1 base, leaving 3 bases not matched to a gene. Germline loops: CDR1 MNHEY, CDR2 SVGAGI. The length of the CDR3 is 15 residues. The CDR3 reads CASRRDRGSNQPQHF. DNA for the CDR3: TGTGCCAGCAGACGGGACAGGGGAAGCAATCAGCCCCAGCATTTT.

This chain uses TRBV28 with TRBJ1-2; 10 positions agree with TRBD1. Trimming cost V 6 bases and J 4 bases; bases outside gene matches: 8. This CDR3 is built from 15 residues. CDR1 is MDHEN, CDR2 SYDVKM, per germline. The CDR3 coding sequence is TGTGCCAGCAGCACCCCGGGACAGGGGCCCTATGGCTACACCTTC. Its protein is CASSTPGQGPYGYTF.

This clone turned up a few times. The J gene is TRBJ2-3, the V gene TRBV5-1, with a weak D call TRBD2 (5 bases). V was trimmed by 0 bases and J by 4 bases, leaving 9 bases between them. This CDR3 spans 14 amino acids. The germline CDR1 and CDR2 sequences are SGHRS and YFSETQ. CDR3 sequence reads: CASSLALVADTQYF. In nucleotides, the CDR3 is TGCGCCAGCAGCTTGGCACTAGTCGCAGATACGCAGTATTTT.

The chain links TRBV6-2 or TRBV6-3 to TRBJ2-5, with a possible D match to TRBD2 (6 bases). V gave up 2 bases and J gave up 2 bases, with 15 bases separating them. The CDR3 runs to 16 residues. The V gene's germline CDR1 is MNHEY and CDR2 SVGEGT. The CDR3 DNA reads TGTGCCAGCAGTTACCCCGGCCTAGCGAGTCAAGAGACCCAGTACTTC. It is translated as CASSYPGLASQETQYF.

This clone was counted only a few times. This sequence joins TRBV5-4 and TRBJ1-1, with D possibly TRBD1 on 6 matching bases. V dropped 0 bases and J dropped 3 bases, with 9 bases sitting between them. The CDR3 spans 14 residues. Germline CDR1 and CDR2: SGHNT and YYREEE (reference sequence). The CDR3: CASSLAGGHTEAFF. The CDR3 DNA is TGTGCCAGCAGCTTGGCGGGGGGCCACACTGAAGCTTTCTTT.

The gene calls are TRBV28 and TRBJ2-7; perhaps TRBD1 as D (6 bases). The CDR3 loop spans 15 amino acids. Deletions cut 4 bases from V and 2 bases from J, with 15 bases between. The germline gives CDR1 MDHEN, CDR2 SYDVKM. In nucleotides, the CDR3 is TGTGCCAGCAGTTCTACAGGGAACCGGGCCTACGAGCAGTACTTC. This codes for CASSSTGNRAYEQYF.

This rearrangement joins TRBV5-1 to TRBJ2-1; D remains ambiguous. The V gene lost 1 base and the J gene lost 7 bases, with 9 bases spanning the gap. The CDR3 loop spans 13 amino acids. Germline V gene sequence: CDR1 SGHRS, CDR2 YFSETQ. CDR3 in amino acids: CASSLTLINEQFF. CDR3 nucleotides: TGCGCCAGCAGCTTGACTCTGATTAATGAGCAGTTCTTC.

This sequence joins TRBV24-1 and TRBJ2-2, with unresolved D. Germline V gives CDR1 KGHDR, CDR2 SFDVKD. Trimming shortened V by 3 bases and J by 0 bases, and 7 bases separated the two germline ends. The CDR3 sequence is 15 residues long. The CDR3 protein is CATSDPTSNTGELFF. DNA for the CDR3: TGTGCCACCAGTGATCCTACTTCGAACACCGGGGAGCTGTTTTTT.

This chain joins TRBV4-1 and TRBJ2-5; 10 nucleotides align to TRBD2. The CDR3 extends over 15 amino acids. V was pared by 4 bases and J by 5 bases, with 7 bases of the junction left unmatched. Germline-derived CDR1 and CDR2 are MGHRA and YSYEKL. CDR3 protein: CASSRQSGGAETQYF. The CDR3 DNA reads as TGCGCCAGCAGCCGTCAAAGCGGGGGGGCGGAGACCCAGTACTTC.

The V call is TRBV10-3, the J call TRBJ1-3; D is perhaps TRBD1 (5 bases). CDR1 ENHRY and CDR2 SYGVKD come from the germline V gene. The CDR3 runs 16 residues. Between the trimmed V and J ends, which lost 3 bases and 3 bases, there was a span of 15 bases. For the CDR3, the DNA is TGTGCCATCAGTGACCCCCAAGGAACAGGTGGAAACACCATATATTTT. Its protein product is CAISDPQGTGGNTIYF.

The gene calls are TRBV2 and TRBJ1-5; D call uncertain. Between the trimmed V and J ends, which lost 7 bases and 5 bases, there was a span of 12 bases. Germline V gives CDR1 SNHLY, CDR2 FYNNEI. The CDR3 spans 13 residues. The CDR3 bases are TGTGCCAGCAAGACTGACCCCCATCAGCCCCAGCATTTT. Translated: CASKTDPHQPQHF.

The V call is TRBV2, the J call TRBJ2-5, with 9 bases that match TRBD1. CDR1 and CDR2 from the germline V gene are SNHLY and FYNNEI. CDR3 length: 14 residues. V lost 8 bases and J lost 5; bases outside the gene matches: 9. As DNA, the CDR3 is TGTGCCAGCTTAGTTGGACAGGGGCTGGAGACCCAGTACTTC. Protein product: CASLVGQGLETQYF.

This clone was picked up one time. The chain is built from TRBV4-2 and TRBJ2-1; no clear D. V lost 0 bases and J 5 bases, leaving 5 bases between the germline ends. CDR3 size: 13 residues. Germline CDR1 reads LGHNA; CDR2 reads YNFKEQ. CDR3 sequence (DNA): TGTGCCAGCAGCCAAGATCAGGACAATGAGCAGTTCTTC. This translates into CASSQDQDNEQFF.

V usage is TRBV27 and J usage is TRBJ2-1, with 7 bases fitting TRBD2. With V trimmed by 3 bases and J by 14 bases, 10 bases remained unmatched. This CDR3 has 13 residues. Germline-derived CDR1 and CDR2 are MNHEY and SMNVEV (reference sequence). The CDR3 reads CASSFQIGGEEFF. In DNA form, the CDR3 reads TGTGCCAGCAGTTTCCAAATTGGGGGGGAGGAGTTCTTC.

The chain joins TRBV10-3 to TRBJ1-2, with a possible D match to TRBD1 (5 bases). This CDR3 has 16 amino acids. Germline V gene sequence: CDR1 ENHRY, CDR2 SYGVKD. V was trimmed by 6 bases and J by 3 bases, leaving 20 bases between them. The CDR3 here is CAIRTNRAQGDYGYTF. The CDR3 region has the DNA TGTGCCATCAGAACAAATCGAGCCCAGGGTGACTATGGCTACACCTTC.

CDR3 protein: CASSAQARGNQPQHF. The CDR3 DNA reads TGTGCCAGCAGTGCCCAGGCCAGGGGCAATCAGCCCCAGCATTTT. The V and J genes are TRBV2 and TRBJ1-5; possibly TRBD1 for D (5 bases). Germline V gene data show CDR1 as SNHLY and CDR2 as FYNNEI. V was trimmed by 4 bases and J by 2 bases, leaving 12 bases between them. CDR3 length: 15 amino acids.